The 11 T cell receptor beta chains given below trace back to one sample, sequenced in a study of OX40 agonist ivuxolimab in advanced cancers. Library construction relied on the immunoSEQ multiplex PCR assay. TCRdb holds this immuneACCESS table with in-frame rearrangements only. Some clones are missing; in checked studies, unresolved V genes explain under half, and the rest has no known cause. The sample data list tens of thousands of clones, and around nine tenths of these were observed just once. 0.68% of the sample is taken by the ten largest. Sequencing was performed on CD4+ or CD8+ T cells sorted from blood, taken in a trial of the OX40 agonist ivuxolimab. The receptors were sampled from an adult with an advanced solid tumor such as melanoma, head and neck, liver or kidney cancer.

This clone is a singleton in its sample. CDR3 sequence reads: CAWSYRGTNTGELFF. CDR3 nucleotides: TGTGCCTGGAGTTATCGGGGGACCAACACCGGGGAGCTGTTTTTT. The chain is built from TRBV30 and TRBJ2-2; TRBD2 is a possible D gene (6 bases). In germline, CDR1 is GTSNPN, CDR2 SVGIG (reference sequence). V was pared by 2 bases and J by 2 bases, with 12 bases between. This CDR3 has 15 amino acids.

The chain links TRBV5-1 to TRBJ2-3, with 14 bases aligning to TRBD2. There are 19 residues in the CDR3. Germline CDR1 and CDR2: SGHRS and YFSETQ. V shed 4 bases and J 3 bases; nucleotides not matched to a gene: 13. The CDR3 protein is CASSTDPGLAGVGTDTQYF. CDR3 DNA: TGCGCCAGCAGCACTGATCCGGGACTAGCGGGAGTCGGAACAGATACGCAGTATTTT.

V and J are TRBV18 and TRBJ2-5, with D possibly being TRBD1 or TRBD2 (5 bases each). Germline lookup yields CDR1 KGHSH and CDR2 LQKENI. The CDR3 totals 14 residues. Trimming pared 5 bases from V and 4 bases from J, leaving 14 bases between. CDR3 in amino acids: CASSAGTPGETQYF. Here the CDR3 DNA reads TGTGCCAGCTCAGCTGGGACGCCGGGAGAGACCCAGTACTTC.

The V call is TRBV5-1, the J call TRBJ2-3, with D unclear. Trimming shortened V by 7 bases and J by 0 bases, and 15 bases separated the two germline ends. Germline CDR1 is SGHRS and CDR2 is YFSETQ. This CDR3 comprises 15 residues. The CDR3 here is CASDLGPSSTDTQYF. CDR3 sequence (DNA): TGCGCCAGCGACTTAGGGCCTTCTAGCACAGATACGCAGTATTTT.

The chain carries TRBV19 and TRBJ2-3; D is undetermined. Looked up from germline, CDR1 is LNHDA and CDR2 is SQIVND (reference sequence). The CDR3 contains 11 residues. Trimming took 3 bases from V and 4 from J, leaving 2 bases between them. Written as DNA, the CDR3 is TGTGCCAGTAGTATCGCAGATACGCAGTATTTT. This encodes CASSIADTQYF.

This chain connects TRBV28 to TRBJ2-7; 12 nucleotides agree with TRBD2. This CDR3 region has 15 residues. Germline V gene data show CDR1 as MDHEN and CDR2 as SYDVKM. Germline trimming cut 8 bases from V and 6 bases from J; bases unmatched to any gene: 11. The CDR3 region is CASGASGRAVREQYF. The CDR3 DNA follows: TGTGCCAGCGGAGCTAGCGGGAGGGCCGTACGCGAGCAGTACTTC. Supplemented by reference TRBV28 and TRBJ2-7, the full variable domain reads DVKVTQSSRYLVKRTGEKVFLECVQDMDHENMFWYRQDPGLGLRLIYFSYDVKMKEKGDIPEGYSVSREKKERFSLILESASTNQTSMYLCASGASGRAVREQYFGPGTRLTVT.

This rearrangement joins TRBV2 to TRBJ2-7, with 12 bases that match TRBD1. The CDR3 is 15 residues long. The J segment lost 6 bases and the V segment lost 6 bases, leaving 9 bases of the junction unmatched. Germline V gene data show CDR1 as SNHLY and CDR2 as FYNNEI. The CDR3 here is CASRQTGTGGGEQYF. CDR3 DNA sequence: TGTGCCAGCAGGCAAACCGGGACAGGGGGCGGCGAGCAGTACTTC.

This chain connects TRBV27 to TRBJ2-5; D may be TRBD1 (5 bases). The CDR3 is made up of 13 amino acids. Germline assignment: CDR1 MNHEY and CDR2 SMNVEV (reference sequence). The V and J ends lost 5 bases and 2 bases respectively, with 9 bases between them. CDR3 DNA: TGTGCCAGCAGTCCCGACAGACAAGAGACCCAGTACTTC. This translates into CASSPDRQETQYF.

The V and J genes are TRBV15 and TRBJ1-5; tentative D call: TRBD1 (5 bases). Germline CDR1 LNHNV, CDR2 YYDKDF (reference sequence). V was cut by 5 bases and J by 3 bases, with 17 bases left in between. The CDR3 is made up of 16 amino acids. CDR3 DNA: TGTGCCACCAGCCCCCGGTGGACGGGGGACAATCAGCCCCAGCATTTT. As protein: CATSPRWTGDNQPQHF.

V and J are TRBV28 and TRBJ1-2; D is undetermined. Germline lookup yields CDR1 MDHEN and CDR2 SYDVKM. The V gene lost 6 bases and the J gene lost 10 bases, with 18 bases spanning the gap. The CDR3 loop spans 13 amino acids. CDR3 residues: CASSLSSPRVYTF. CDR3 sequence (DNA): TGTGCCAGCAGCCTCAGTTCCCCAAGGGTCTACACCTTC.

The V gene is TRBV19, the J gene TRBJ2-3; 9 bases match TRBD1. Trimming took 4 bases from V and 0 from J; bases not matched to a gene: 8. Per germline, CDR1 LNHDA and CDR2 SQIVND (reference sequence). The CDR3 is 17 residues long. The CDR3 DNA reads as TGTGCCAGTAGTACTCGGGTCGGGACAGGGAGCACAGATACGCAGTATTTT. It codes for CASSTRVGTGSTDTQYF.